One and the same sample provided the 27 T cell receptor beta chains below, sequenced in a study of shared clonotypes between healthy human individuals. Using immunoSEQ multiplex PCR, the repertoire was profiled, and TCRdb retains in-frame clones only, with some absent. The sample includes approximately 2.3 million clones, over 85% of them seen just once. The sequenced sample was naive CD4+ T cells from PBMCs. As for subset: CD45RA+ positively selected. These receptors were collected from a man aged 18 to 30 in good health. Some clones in this sample may be carry-over from other donors' samples.

This clone appeared once. As DNA, the CDR3 is TGTGCCAGCAGCTACCTAGCGAACACCGGGGAGCTGTTTTTT. Protein sequence: CASSYLANTGELFF. The gene calls are TRBV7-2 and TRBJ2-2; no clear D gene. Germline values: CDR1 SGHTA, CDR2 FQGNSA. V was clipped by 4 bases and J by 0 bases, with 6 bases between them. The CDR3 length is 14 residues.

This clone came up once. The genes are TRBV21-1 and TRBJ2-7; TRBD2 is the table's D call, not checked against the DNA. TRBV21-1 is classified as a pseudogene. The CDR3 contains 15 residues. The CDR3 nucleotides read TGTGCCAGCATTGACCACCGGGAGGGCGGCGACGAGCAGTACTTC. It is translated as CASIDHREGGDEQYF.

This clone was observed once. The CDR3 DNA follows: TGTGCCTGGAACAGAGGGTTCGGGGGCTACACCTTC. It is translated as CAWNRGFGGYTF. The rearrangement joins TRBV30 to TRBJ1-2; no clear D gene. Trimming cost V 4 bases and J 8 bases, with 14 bases left between them. In germline, CDR1 is GTSNPN, CDR2 SVGIG (reference sequence). The CDR3 is made up of 12 amino acids.

This clone was picked up one time. This chain joins TRBV6-6 and TRBJ2-3; D call uncertain. The CDR3 runs 13 residues. V was cut by 4 bases and J by 8 bases, with 13 bases left in between. CDR1 is MNHNY, CDR2 SVGAGI, per germline (reference sequence). In DNA, the CDR3 is TGTGCCAGCAGTTTTGGTGAACATCGTACGCAGTATTTT. Translation gives CASSFGEHRTQYF.

With regard to this clone: Additional DNA sequences in this sample encode the identical CDR3. V is TRBV28 and J is TRBJ2-5, with D unresolved. The V end lost 4 bases, the J end lost 3 bases, and 12 bases lay between the germline ends. Germline V gene lookup returns CDR1 MDHEN and CDR2 SYDVKM. CDR3 length: 14 amino acids. Here the CDR3 reads CASSWDRRKETQYF. As DNA, the CDR3 is TGTGCCAGCAGTTGGGATCGAAGGAAAGAGACCCAGTACTTC. Supplemented by reference TRBV28 and TRBJ2-5, the full variable domain reads DVKVTQSSRYLVKRTGEKVFLECVQDMDHENMFWYRQDPGLGLRLIYFSYDVKMKEKGDIPEGYSVSREKKERFSLILESASTNQTSMYLCASSWDRRKETQYFGPGTRLLVL.

This chain connects TRBV7-9 to TRBJ1-2; no clear D gene. The CDR3 sequence is 13 residues long. In germline, CDR1 is SEHNR, CDR2 FQNEAQ (reference sequence). The V end lost 1 base, the J end lost 9 bases, and 12 bases lay between the germline ends. The CDR3: CASSLGTSASYTF. In nucleotides, the CDR3 is TGTGCCAGCAGCTTAGGAACATCTGCGAGCTACACCTTC.

The chain is built from TRBV6-5 and TRBJ2-1; 9 bases are shared with TRBD2. The CDR3 has 14 residues. The trim removed 7 bases at V and 4 bases at J, leaving 5 bases unmatched. CDR1 and CDR2 from the germline V gene are MNHEY and SVGAGI. In DNA, the CDR3 is TGTGCCAGCAATAGCGGGAGTGTATACAATGAGCAGTTCTTC. The encoded protein is CASNSGSVYNEQFF.

The chain links TRBV7-2 to TRBJ2-7; TRBD2 matches 11 bases. Per the germline V gene, CDR1 is SGHTA and CDR2 is FQGNSA. There are 14 residues in the CDR3. With V trimmed by 3 bases and J by 5 bases, 3 bases remained unmatched. In nucleotides, the CDR3 is TGTGCCAGCAGCTTCCTAGCGGGAGGACACGAGCAGTACTTC. Translation gives CASSFLAGGHEQYF.

This sequence joins TRBV7-2 and TRBJ2-3; TRBD2 agrees at 11 bases. The junction had 4 bases not matched to a gene; V was cut back by 2 bases and J by 0 bases. Looked up from germline, CDR1 is SGHTA and CDR2 is FQGNSA. The CDR3 contains 17 residues. For the CDR3, the DNA is TGTGCCAGCAGCTTACGACTAGCGGGGCCTAGCACAGATACGCAGTATTTT. Its translation is CASSLRLAGPSTDTQYF. Combining the CDR3 with reference TRBV7-2 and TRBJ2-3 gives the whole variable domain GAGVSQSPSNKVTEKGKDVELRCDPISGHTALYWYRQSLGQGLEFLIYFQGNSAPDKSGLPSDRFSAERTGGSVSTLTIQRTQQEDSAVYLCASSLRLAGPSTDTQYFGPGTRLTVL.

In regard to this clone: The sample carries other DNA sequences with the same CDR3. The chain recombines TRBV28 with TRBJ2-7, with a possible D match to TRBD2 (5 bases). V lost 4 bases and J lost 6, with 7 bases in between. Germline CDR1 MDHEN, CDR2 SYDVKM. The CDR3 totals 11 residues. The CDR3 nucleotides read TGTGCCAGCAGTTCTCGGGGCGAGCAGTACTTC. Translated: CASSSRGEQYF.

The V gene is TRBV6-1, the J gene TRBJ1-5; perhaps TRBD1 as D (6 bases). From germline, CDR1 is MNHNS and CDR2 SASEGT. V dropped 7 bases and J dropped 7 bases, with 14 bases sitting between them. CDR3 length: 13 amino acids. The CDR3 is CASIQGIGQPQHF. The DNA of the CDR3 is TGTGCCAGCATTCAGGGGATTGGCCAGCCCCAGCATTTT.

The J gene is TRBJ2-1, the V gene TRBV6-5; 9 bases are shared with TRBD2. Germline V gene sequence: CDR1 MNHEY, CDR2 SVGAGI. This CDR3 has 15 residues. With 7 bases clipped from V and 9 bases from J, the junction kept 13 bases outside the gene matches. This CDR3 reads CASKWREGPSFEQFF. As DNA, the CDR3 is TGTGCCAGCAAATGGCGGGAGGGCCCAAGTTTTGAGCAGTTCTTC.

As regards this clone: Additional DNA sequences in this sample encode the identical CDR3. The genes are TRBV12-5 and TRBJ2-6; D gene unclear. The CDR3 runs 13 residues. Per germline, CDR1 LGHNT and CDR2 FRNRAP. Trimming cost V 4 bases and J 4 bases, with 5 bases left between them. CDR3 DNA: TGTGCTAGTGGTTCGTCCGGGGCCAACGTCCTGACTTTC. As protein: CASGSSGANVLTF.

This sequence joins TRBV10-3 and TRBJ2-7; TRBD1 matches 8 bases. CDR3 length: 16 amino acids. Germline V gene sequence: CDR1 ENHRY, CDR2 SYGVKD. V lost 3 bases to trimming and J lost 1 base; unmatched junction nucleotides: 8. In DNA, the CDR3 is TGTGCCATCAGTGACTGGACAGGGCAGGAATCCTACGAGCAGTACTTC. Amino acids: CAISDWTGQESYEQYF.

The chain carries TRBV6-1 and TRBJ2-1, with D unresolved. V lost 1 base and J 8 bases, leaving 12 bases between the germline ends. CDR1 is MNHNS and CDR2 is SASEGT in the germline V gene. The CDR3 loop spans 14 amino acids. CDR3 protein: CASSEGRVTDEQFF. As DNA, the CDR3 is TGTGCCAGCAGTGAAGGAAGGGTGACCGATGAGCAGTTCTTC.

This chain links TRBV5-1 with TRBJ2-1; 7 nucleotides match TRBD2. Germline lookup yields CDR1 SGHRS and CDR2 YFSETQ. The V segment lost 3 bases and the J segment 7 bases; nucleotides outside the gene matches: 16. CDR3 length: 17 amino acids. CDR3 nucleotide sequence: TGCGCCAGCAGCTCCCTCCGGGGAGGGGCGCGCAGGAATGAGCAGTTCTTC. Protein sequence: CASSSLRGGARRNEQFF. Full variable domain (missing parts from reference TRBV5-1 and TRBJ2-1): KAGVTQTPRYLIKTRGQQVTLSCSPISGHRSVSWYQQTPGQGLQFLFEYFSETQRNKGNFPGRFSGRQFSNSRSEMNVSTLELGDSALYLCASSSLRGGARRNEQFFGPGTRLTVL.

The J gene is TRBJ2-3, the V gene TRBV6-1, with D perhaps matching TRBD2 (5 bases). The V gene's germline CDR1 is MNHNS and CDR2 SASEGT. The CDR3 is 12 residues long. Trimming left V 1 base short and J 14 bases short, with 13 bases between. CDR3 bases: TGTGCCAGCAGTGAAGGGGAACTAGTAAGGTATTTT. It is translated as CASSEGELVRYF.

The V and J genes are TRBV7-2 and TRBJ1-2; TRBD1 agrees at 7 bases. J gave up 0 bases and V 5 bases, and 6 bases lay outside the gene matches. This CDR3 is 15 amino acids long. Germline V gene sequence: CDR1 SGHTA, CDR2 FQGNSA. CDR3 residues: CASSLLRGANYGYTF. The CDR3 region has the DNA TGTGCCAGCAGCCTACTCAGGGGGGCTAACTATGGCTACACCTTC.

V usage is TRBV19 and J usage is TRBJ2-7; D not certain. The CDR3 is 13 residues long. The V end was cut by 0 bases, the J end by 0 bases, with 3 bases between. Germline V gives CDR1 LNHDA, CDR2 SQIVND (reference sequence). CDR3 sequence reads: CASSIEDSYEQYF. DNA of the CDR3: TGTGCCAGTAGTATAGAGGACTCCTACGAGCAGTACTTC.

The genes are TRBV10-1 and TRBJ1-2; D gene ambiguous. Germline CDR1 WNHNN, CDR2 SYGVQD (reference sequence). Trimming took 10 bases from V and 2 from J, leaving 8 bases between them. The CDR3 covers 11 residues. CDR3 in amino acids: CATSINYGYTF. The CDR3, as DNA: TGCGCCACCTCCATCAACTATGGCTACACCTTC.

The sample holds one count of this clone. CDR3 in DNA: TGTGCCAGCAGTTTAACGGGACACCCGAGAGTCGAGACCCAGTACTTC. Protein product: CASSLTGHPRVETQYF. This sequence joins TRBV27 and TRBJ2-5, with D possibly matching TRBD1 (6 bases). Germline CDR1 reads MNHEY; CDR2 reads SMNVEV (reference sequence). The CDR3 runs to 16 residues. Trimming removed 2 bases at V and 5 bases at J, with 18 bases between.

The chain uses TRBV18 and TRBJ2-2; 8 nucleotides match TRBD2. After removal of 5 bases from V and 1 base from J, the junction contained 6 bases not matched to a gene. Germline V gene data show CDR1 as KGHSH and CDR2 as LQKENI. This CDR3 is 16 amino acids long. DNA of the CDR3: TGTGCCAGCTCAACGAGCGGGAGTGGGAACACCGGGGAGCTGTTTTTT. Translating it yields CASSTSGSGNTGELFF.

V usage is TRBV7-3 and J usage is TRBJ2-1; 7 bases agree with TRBD2. This CDR3 comprises 17 residues. Germline V CDR1 and CDR2: SGHTA, FQGTGA. The ends lost 3 bases at V and 0 bases at J; junction bases unmatched: 8. The DNA for the CDR3 is TGTGCCAGCAGCTTGTACGCTAGCGGAAGCTCCTACAATGAGCAGTTCTTC. Residues: CASSLYASGSSYNEQFF.

This clone was seen a handful of times. The gene calls are TRBV13 and TRBJ2-7; D unclear. Between the trimmed V and J ends, which lost 4 bases and 2 bases, there was a span of 3 bases. Germline V gene data show CDR1 as PRHDT and CDR2 as FYEKMQ (reference sequence). The length of the CDR3 is 11 residues. The CDR3 coding sequence is TGTGCCAGCAGCTCCGCCTACGAGCAGTACTTC. Protein product: CASSSAYEQYF.

The genes are TRBV7-2 and TRBJ2-1, with D possibly matching TRBD1 (6 bases). Deletions cut 5 bases from V and 6 bases from J, with 14 bases between. CDR1 SGHTA and CDR2 FQGNSA come from the germline V gene. CDR3 length equals 14 residues. The CDR3 DNA reads TGTGCCAGCAGCCAGGGACATCAGGGCAATGAGCAGTTCTTC. Translated, it gives CASSQGHQGNEQFF.

V gene TRBV7-9 combines with J gene TRBJ2-2, with D uncertain. The germline V gene encodes CDR1 SEHNR and CDR2 FQNEAQ (reference sequence). V dropped 3 bases and J dropped 7 bases, with 6 bases sitting between them. The CDR3 has 12 residues. The CDR3 coding sequence is TGTGCCAGCAGCTTGGTGGACGGGGAGCTGTTTTTT. Translation gives CASSLVDGELFF. Looking up the rest from reference TRBV7-9 and TRBJ2-2 gives the full variable domain: DTGVSQNPRHKITKRGQNVTFRCDPISEHNRLYWYRQTLGQGPEFLTYFQNEAQLEKSRLLSDRFSAERPKGSFSTLEIQRTEQGDSAMYLCASSLVDGELFFGEGSRLTVL.

V gene TRBV18 combines with J gene TRBJ2-3; perhaps TRBD1 as D (5 bases). Deletions cut 2 bases from V and 1 base from J, with 13 bases between. Germline V gene lookup returns CDR1 KGHSH and CDR2 LQKENI. The CDR3 has 16 residues. CDR3 DNA sequence: TGTGCCAGCTCACCATCGCCTTGGGGCGGCACAGATACGCAGTATTTT. Its protein is CASSPSPWGGTDTQYF.